This entry lists 30 T cell receptor beta chains sequenced from one sample in a study of T cell changes during pregnancy in multiple sclerosis. Data came from immunoSEQ multiplex PCR; TCRdb stores just in-frame clones and leaves some out. The table lists about 55,000 clones, about 92% of them singletons. The material sequenced was CD8+ T cells from peripheral blood mononuclear cells, taken in the second trimester of pregnancy. The receptors here all came from a female donor with multiple sclerosis, enrolled in a pregnancy study.

The rearrangement links TRBV28 to TRBJ2-7; 7 nucleotides align to TRBD2. There are 15 residues in the CDR3. Trimming removed 7 bases from V and 0 bases from J; junction bases left unmatched: 9. Germline V gene lookup returns CDR1 MDHEN and CDR2 SYDVKM. The CDR3 spells CASKEELAASYEQYF. The CDR3 DNA is TGTGCCAGCAAGGAGGAGCTAGCGGCCTCCTACGAGCAGTACTTC.

The gene calls are TRBV27 and TRBJ1-5, with TRBD1 as a possible D gene (6 bases). CDR3 length: 16 residues. CDR1 and CDR2 (germline): MNHEY, SMNVEV (reference sequence). V gave up 6 bases and J gave up 0 bases, with 15 bases separating them. In DNA, the CDR3 is TGTGCCAGCAGCTTTAGATGGGACAATAGCAATCAGCCCCAGCATTTT. Translating it yields CASSFRWDNSNQPQHF.

V usage is TRBV2 and J usage is TRBJ1-2; tentative D call: TRBD1 (5 bases). The germline CDR1 and CDR2 sequences are SNHLY and FYNNEI. This CDR3 is built from 12 residues. Between the trimmed V and J ends, which lost 7 bases and 3 bases, there was a span of 9 bases. The DNA of the CDR3 is TGTGCCAGCACGCAGGGCTACTATGGCTACACCTTC. Translating gives CASTQGYYGYTF.

This sequence joins TRBV5-4 and TRBJ2-7, with a tentative D call TRBD2 (5 bases). This CDR3 spans 15 amino acids. Germline loops: CDR1 SGHNT, CDR2 YYREEE (reference sequence). V was cut by 1 base and J by 0 bases, with 11 bases left in between. For the CDR3, the DNA is TGTGCCAGCAGCTTGATCGGGGTAAGCTCCTACGAGCAGTACTTC. Protein sequence: CASSLIGVSSYEQYF.

The chain joins TRBV7-8 to TRBJ2-7; 8 bases are shared with TRBD1. Per germline, CDR1 SGHVS and CDR2 FQNEAQ. CDR3 length: 15 residues. J was trimmed by 2 bases and V by 0 bases; bases with no gene match: 3. CDR3 loop: CASSLAPTGAYEQYF. CDR3 DNA: TGTGCCAGCAGCTTAGCGCCGACAGGGGCCTACGAGCAGTACTTC.

The genes are TRBV10-3 and TRBJ2-3; a weak D match, TRBD1 (6 bases). Germline CDR1 reads ENHRY; CDR2 reads SYGVKD. This CDR3 has 15 amino acids. Trimming took 0 bases from V and 2 from J, leaving 9 bases between them. CDR3 sequence reads: CAISESQGNTDTQYF. CDR3 DNA: TGTGCCATCAGTGAGTCTCAGGGGAACACAGATACGCAGTATTTT.

Remarks on this clone: At one end the junction does not follow the germline gene, possibly because of a read error. The rearrangement uses TRBV7-2 and TRBJ2-1; 10 positions match TRBD2. CDR3 length: 18 residues. Germline CDR1 and CDR2: SGHTA and FQGNSA. CDR3 sequence: CASSFPTGSGLAGEAPLF. CDR3 bases: TGTGCCAGCAGCTTCCCGACGGGGTCTGGGCTAGCGGGGGAGGCCCCTCTCTTC. The variable domain in full, completed from reference TRBV7-2 and TRBJ2-1, reads GAGVSQSPSNKVTEKGKDVELRCDPISGHTALYWYRQSLGQGLEFLIYFQGNSAPDKSGLPSDRFSAERTGGSVSTLTIQRTQQEDSAVYLCASSFPTGSGLAGEAPLFGPGTRLTVL.

The chain combines TRBV4-2 with TRBJ2-7; 7 bases are a match to TRBD2. Trimming took 3 bases from V and 0 from J; bases not matched to a gene: 5. Germline V gene sequence: CDR1 LGHNA, CDR2 YNFKEQ. The CDR3 extends over 15 amino acids. CDR3 protein: CASSQSGGSSYEQYF. The CDR3 DNA sequence: TGTGCCAGCAGCCAGTCCGGGGGGAGCTCCTACGAGCAGTACTTC.

The J gene is TRBJ1-2, the V gene TRBV25-1; weak D call: TRBD1 (5 bases). Germline CDR1 MGHDK, CDR2 SYGVNS. This CDR3 has 13 amino acids. The V and J ends lost 7 bases and 4 bases respectively, with 13 bases between them. The CDR3 nucleotides read TGTGCCAGCACAGGGAGGAGTGGCTATGGCTACACCTTC. Amino acid sequence: CASTGRSGYGYTF.

The chain combines TRBV7-9 with TRBJ2-7, with 8 bases matching TRBD1. The CDR3 is 14 amino acids. Germline CDR1 SEHNR, CDR2 FQNEAQ (reference sequence). After removal of 3 bases from V and 1 base from J, the junction contained 2 bases not matched to a gene. As DNA, the CDR3 is TGTGCCAGCAGCTTGACAGGGGCTTCCTACGAGCAGTACTTC. Its translation: CASSLTGASYEQYF.

V usage is TRBV7-9 and J usage is TRBJ2-2; 8 bases match TRBD1. Unmatched junction bases numbered 9, after V lost 5 bases and J lost 1 base. The CDR3 consists of 17 residues. CDR1 is SEHNR, CDR2 FQNEAQ, per germline (reference sequence). The DNA for the CDR3 is TGTGCCAGCAGCCCCTTTGGACAGGGTAGGAACACCGGGGAGCTGTTTTTT. Translated, it gives CASSPFGQGRNTGELFF.

This chain joins TRBV9 and TRBJ2-3; 11 bases are a match to TRBD1. The germline V gene has CDR1 SGDLS and CDR2 YYNGEE. Trimming cost V 3 bases and J 3 bases; bases outside gene matches: 6. This CDR3 contains 16 residues. Here the CDR3 reads CASSARTGGGTDTQYF. The CDR3 coding sequence is TGTGCCAGCAGCGCCAGGACAGGGGGCGGGACAGATACGCAGTATTTT. Drawing the rest from reference TRBV9 and TRBJ2-3, the complete variable domain is DSGVTQTPKHLITATGQRVTLRCSPRSGDLSVYWYQQSLDQGLQFLIQYYNGEERAKGNILERFSAQQFPDLHSELNLSSLELGDSALYFCASSARTGGGTDTQYFGPGTRLTVL.

This chain connects TRBV7-7 to TRBJ2-3, with 9 bases identical to TRBD1. Per germline, CDR1 SSHAT and CDR2 FNYEAQ (reference sequence). V lost 6 bases, J lost 6 bases, and 4 bases stayed unmatched. This CDR3 is 13 amino acids long. The CDR3 loop reads CASSSGQGDTQYF. The CDR3 nucleotides are TGTGCCAGCAGTTCCGGACAGGGGGATACGCAGTATTTT.

This chain joins TRBV4-1 and TRBJ2-1; 7 positions match TRBD1. Looked up from germline, CDR1 is MGHRA and CDR2 is YSYEKL. This CDR3 contains 13 residues. The J segment lost 4 bases and the V segment lost 4 bases, leaving 1 base of the junction unmatched. The CDR3: CASSLTGYNEQFF. CDR3 sequence (DNA): TGCGCCAGCAGCCTGACAGGGTACAATGAGCAGTTCTTC.

V usage is TRBV15 and J usage is TRBJ1-5, with 10 positions matching TRBD1. CDR1 is LNHNV, CDR2 YYDKDF, per germline (reference sequence). V lost 3 bases to trimming and J lost 5 bases; unmatched junction nucleotides: 7. The CDR3 contains 16 residues. CDR3 nucleotides: TGTGCCACCAGCAGCACCGGGACAGGGGTGGATCAGCCCCAGCATTTT. This codes for CATSSTGTGVDQPQHF.

The V and J genes are TRBV29-1 and TRBJ2-7; TRBD1 matches 10 bases. The CDR3 has 13 amino acids. The germline V gene has CDR1 SQVTM and CDR2 ANQGSEA. J was trimmed by 5 bases and V by 5 bases; bases with no gene match: 6. CDR3 DNA: TGCAGCGTTACCGGGACAGGGGTCCACGAGCAGTACTTC. It encodes CSVTGTGVHEQYF.

This clone was observed a few times. The chain carries TRBV9 and TRBJ1-2, with D unresolved. The CDR3 extends over 13 amino acids. V was clipped by 2 bases and J by 4 bases, with 9 bases between them. Germline V gene sequence: CDR1 SGDLS, CDR2 YYNGEE. CDR3 loop: CASSVNSRYGYTF. DNA for the CDR3: TGTGCCAGCAGCGTGAACAGCCGCTATGGCTACACCTTC.

J is TRBJ1-1 and V is TRBV29-1; a weak D match, TRBD1 (5 bases). CDR1 is SQVTM, CDR2 ANQGSEA, per germline. V dropped 5 bases and J dropped 1 base, with 8 bases sitting between them. This CDR3 has 12 residues. Here the CDR3 DNA reads TGCAGCGTTTCAGGGTGGAACACTGAAGCTTTCTTT. Protein: CSVSGWNTEAFF.

J is TRBJ2-7 and V is TRBV11-2; 7 nucleotides line up with TRBD2. V dropped 5 bases and J dropped 3; count of bases not matched to a gene: 10. Germline lookup yields CDR1 SGHAT and CDR2 FQNNGV. The CDR3 is 15 residues long. The CDR3 bases are TGTGCCAGCAGCCCGCGGGGGAGCAGACACTACGAGCAGTACTTC. Translating it yields CASSPRGSRHYEQYF.

The V gene is TRBV5-1, the J gene TRBJ2-1; 7 bases are shared with TRBD1. The CDR3 totals 18 residues. Germline V gene sequence: CDR1 SGHRS, CDR2 YFSETQ. With 0 bases clipped from V and 5 bases from J, the junction kept 14 bases outside the gene matches. CDR3: CASSLGQGLSLVHNEQFF. The DNA for the CDR3 is TGCGCCAGCAGCTTGGGACAGGGCTTATCCCTGGTGCACAATGAGCAGTTCTTC.

The J gene is TRBJ1-2, the V gene TRBV6-5; 9 nucleotides align to TRBD1. The CDR3 totals 14 residues. Per the germline V gene, CDR1 is MNHEY and CDR2 is SVGAGI. The junction had 9 bases not matched to a gene; V was cut back by 5 bases and J by 8 bases. The CDR3 reads CASSTTGGMAGYTF. DNA for the CDR3: TGTGCCAGCAGTACTACAGGGGGCATGGCGGGCTACACCTTC.

A single count supports this clone. V usage is TRBV7-9 and J usage is TRBJ2-5, with 7 bases aligning to TRBD1. CDR1 SEHNR and CDR2 FQNEAQ come from the germline V gene (reference sequence). V gave up 5 bases and J gave up 2 bases; unmatched junction bases: 5. The CDR3 spans 14 residues. The CDR3 bases are TGTGCCAGCAGCCTAGGACAGGATCAAGAGACCCAGTACTTC. This sequence encodes CASSLGQDQETQYF.

The V gene is TRBV10-3, the J gene TRBJ1-5; TRBD1 might be the D (5 bases). The CDR3 length is 19 residues. Germline-derived CDR1 and CDR2 are ENHRY and SYGVKD. With 0 bases removed from V and 0 bases from J, the gap between germline ends came to 18 bases. DNA for the CDR3: TGTGCCATCAGTGAGTCGAGCCCCGTGGGGGGGTATAGCAATCAGCCCCAGCATTTT. Amino acids: CAISESSPVGGYSNQPQHF.

V gene TRBV27 combines with J gene TRBJ2-7, with a possible D match to TRBD1 (6 bases). The V gene lost 2 bases and the J gene lost 2 bases, with 16 bases spanning the gap. Germline CDR1 is MNHEY and CDR2 is SMNVEV (reference sequence). The CDR3 totals 16 residues. The CDR3 loop is CASSLSFGTRPYEQYF. In DNA, the CDR3 is TGTGCCAGCAGTTTAAGTTTCGGGACACGGCCCTACGAGCAGTACTTC.

J is TRBJ2-7 and V is TRBV9, with D uncertain. V lost 6 bases and J lost 6, with 16 bases in between. This CDR3 comprises 13 residues. CDR1 and CDR2 (germline): SGDLS, YYNGEE. CDR3: CASTSSGSGEQYF. In nucleotides, the CDR3 is TGTGCCAGCACCAGCAGTGGGTCGGGCGAGCAGTACTTC.

The chain carries TRBV28 and TRBJ2-7; a weak D match, TRBD1 (5 bases). Germline V lookup: CDR1 MDHEN, CDR2 SYDVKM. CDR3 length: 18 amino acids. Trimming pared 5 bases from V and 0 bases from J, leaving 23 bases between. The CDR3 reads CASSAGPQTVPSSYEQYF. CDR3 bases: TGTGCCAGCAGTGCCGGCCCCCAGACAGTTCCTAGCTCCTACGAGCAGTACTTC.

This sequence joins TRBV11-2 and TRBJ2-6, with a weak D call TRBD2 (5 bases). Germline assignment: CDR1 SGHAT and CDR2 FQNNGV. Trimming took 0 bases from V and 1 from J, leaving 19 bases between them. The CDR3 has 20 residues. CDR3 residues: CASSLDEAADWTSGANVLTF. The CDR3 nucleotides are TGTGCCAGCAGCTTAGACGAAGCCGCGGATTGGACTTCTGGGGCCAACGTCCTGACTTTC.

V usage is TRBV4-1 and J usage is TRBJ2-3; 9 positions agree with TRBD2. The CDR3 length is 18 residues. V lost 3 bases to trimming and J lost 1 base; unmatched junction nucleotides: 11. Germline CDR1 is MGHRA and CDR2 is YSYEKL. CDR3 in amino acids: CASSHLFGTSYGTDTQYF. The CDR3 coding sequence is TGCGCCAGCAGCCATCTCTTCGGGACTAGCTATGGCACAGATACGCAGTATTTT.

The J gene is TRBJ1-1, the V gene TRBV11-2, with D possibly being TRBD1 (6 bases). The CDR3 length is 14 residues. V lost 4 bases and J lost 3, with 12 bases in between. The germline V gene has CDR1 SGHAT and CDR2 FQNNGV. CDR3 sequence reads: CASSYRDGYTEAFF. The CDR3 DNA follows: TGTGCCAGCAGCTACAGGGATGGGTACACTGAAGCTTTCTTT.

This sequence joins TRBV27 and TRBJ1-5; D gene uncertain. CDR1 and CDR2 (germline): MNHEY, SMNVEV (reference sequence). This CDR3 spans 14 amino acids. The V and J ends lost 3 bases and 4 bases respectively, with 10 bases between them. CDR3 in DNA: TGTGCCAGCAGTTTCTACGGAGGTAATCAGCCCCAGCATTTT. Translating it yields CASSFYGGNQPQHF.